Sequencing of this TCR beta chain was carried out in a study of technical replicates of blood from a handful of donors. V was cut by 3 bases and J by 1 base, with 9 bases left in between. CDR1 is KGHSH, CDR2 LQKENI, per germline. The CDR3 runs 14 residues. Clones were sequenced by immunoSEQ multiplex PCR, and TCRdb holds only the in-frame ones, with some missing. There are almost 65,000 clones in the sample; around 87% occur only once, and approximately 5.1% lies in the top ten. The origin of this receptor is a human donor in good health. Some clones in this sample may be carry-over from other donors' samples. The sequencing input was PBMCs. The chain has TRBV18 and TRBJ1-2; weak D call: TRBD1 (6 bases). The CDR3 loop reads CASSPGQSNYGYTF. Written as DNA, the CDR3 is TGTGCCAGCTCACCCGGACAGAGTAACTATGGCTACACCTTC. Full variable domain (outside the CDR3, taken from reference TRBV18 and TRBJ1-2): NAGVMQNPRHLVRRRGQEARLRCSPMKGHSHVYWYRQLPEEGLKFMVYLQKENIIDESGMPKERFSAEFPKEGPSILRIQQVVRGDSAAYFCASSPGQSNYGYTFGSGTRLTVV.